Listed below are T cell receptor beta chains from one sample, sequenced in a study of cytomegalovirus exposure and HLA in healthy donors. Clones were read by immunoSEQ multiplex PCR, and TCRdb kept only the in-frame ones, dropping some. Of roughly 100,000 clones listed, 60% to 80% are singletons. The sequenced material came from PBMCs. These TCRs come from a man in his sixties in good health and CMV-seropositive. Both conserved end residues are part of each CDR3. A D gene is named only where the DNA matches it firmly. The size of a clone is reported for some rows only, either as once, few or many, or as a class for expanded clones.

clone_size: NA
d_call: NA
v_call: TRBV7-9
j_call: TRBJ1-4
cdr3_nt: TGTTCCAGCAGCCCCCAGAGGGATGGGGCTAATGAAAAACTGTTTTTT
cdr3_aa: CSSSPQRDGANEKLFF

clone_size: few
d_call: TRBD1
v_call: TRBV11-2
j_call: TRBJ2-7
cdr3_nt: TGTGCCAGCAGTTACGCGACAGGGGCCGAGCAGTACTTC
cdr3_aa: CASSYATGAEQYF

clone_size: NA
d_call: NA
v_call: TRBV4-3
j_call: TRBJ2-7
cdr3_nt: TGCGCCAGCAGCCAAACAGGGTCTCCCTCCTACGAGCAGTACTTC
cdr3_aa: CASSQTGSPSYEQYF

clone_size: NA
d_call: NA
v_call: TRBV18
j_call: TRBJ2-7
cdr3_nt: TGTGCCAGCTCACCGAATCGGGACACTACCTACGAGCAGTACTTC
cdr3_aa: CASSPNRDTTYEQYF

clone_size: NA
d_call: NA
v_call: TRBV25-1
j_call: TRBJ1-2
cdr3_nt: TGTGCCAGCAGTGAAAGGGGGGGACCTAACTATGGCTACACCTTC
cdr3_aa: CASSERGGPNYGYTF

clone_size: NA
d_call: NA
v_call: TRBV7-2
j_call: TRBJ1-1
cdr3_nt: TGTGCCAGCAGCTCGTCGAGGAGAACTGAAGCTTTCTTT
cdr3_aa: CASSSSRRTEAFF

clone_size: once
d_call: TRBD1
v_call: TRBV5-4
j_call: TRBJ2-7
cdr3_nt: TGTGCCAGCAGCCAGAAGGTTGGGACAGGGGGCTTATACGAGCAGTACTTC
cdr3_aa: CASSQKVGTGGLYEQYF

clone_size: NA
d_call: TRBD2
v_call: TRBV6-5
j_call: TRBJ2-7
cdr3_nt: TGTGCCAGCAGTTACTCGAGCGGGGACGGCTCCTACGAGCAGTACTTC
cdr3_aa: CASSYSSGDGSYEQYF

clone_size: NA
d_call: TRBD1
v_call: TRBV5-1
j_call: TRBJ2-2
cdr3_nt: TGCGCCAGCAGCTTCGGACAGGTTCACACCGGGGAGCTGTTTTTT
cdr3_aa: CASSFGQVHTGELFF

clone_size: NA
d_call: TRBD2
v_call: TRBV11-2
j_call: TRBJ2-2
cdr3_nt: TGTGCCAGCAGCTTGAGCGGGGGGCAGCCGAAGACCGGGGAGCTGTTTTTT
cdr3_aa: CASSLSGGQPKTGELFF

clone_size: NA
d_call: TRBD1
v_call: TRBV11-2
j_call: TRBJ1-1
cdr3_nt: TGTGCCAGCAGCCGTCCCGGGACAGGGGGCAGGACTGAAGCTTTCTTT
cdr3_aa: CASSRPGTGGRTEAFF

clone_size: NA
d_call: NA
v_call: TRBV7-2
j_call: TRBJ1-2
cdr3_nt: TGTGCCAGCAGCCGTCCACCGAGAGATTTTAACTATGGCTACACCTTC
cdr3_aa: CASSRPPRDFNYGYTF

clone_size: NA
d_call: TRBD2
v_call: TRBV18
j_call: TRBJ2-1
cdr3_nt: TGTGCCAGCTCACCGATAGCGGGTTCCGGCCCCAATGAGCAGTTCTTC
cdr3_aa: CASSPIAGSGPNEQFF

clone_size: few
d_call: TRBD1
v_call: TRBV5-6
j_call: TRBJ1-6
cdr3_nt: TGTGCCAGCAGCCGCCCTACAGGGGGCTATTCACCCCTCCACTTT
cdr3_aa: CASSRPTGGYSPLHF

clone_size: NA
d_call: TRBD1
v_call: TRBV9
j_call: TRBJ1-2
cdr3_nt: TGTGCCAGCAGCGGCCTTGACAGGGCGGAAAACTATGGCTACACCTTC
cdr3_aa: CASSGLDRAENYGYTF

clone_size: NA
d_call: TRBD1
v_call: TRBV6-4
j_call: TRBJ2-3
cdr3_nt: TGTGCCAGCAGCGGACAGGGGGCAACAGATACGCAGTATTTT
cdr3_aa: CASSGQGATDTQYF

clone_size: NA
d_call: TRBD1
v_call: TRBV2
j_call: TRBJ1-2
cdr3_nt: TGTGCCAGCAGCCGACAGGGGATGAGCTACACCTTC
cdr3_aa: CASSRQGMSYTF

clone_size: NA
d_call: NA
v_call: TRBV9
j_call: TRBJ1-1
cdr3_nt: TGTGCCAGCAGCCTAAACTGGGAGCACACTGAAGCTTTCTTT
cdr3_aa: CASSLNWEHTEAFF

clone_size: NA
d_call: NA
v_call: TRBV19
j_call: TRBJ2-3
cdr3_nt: TGTGCCAGTAGAAGAGAGGTAGCAGATACGCAGTATTTT
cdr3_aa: CASRREVADTQYF

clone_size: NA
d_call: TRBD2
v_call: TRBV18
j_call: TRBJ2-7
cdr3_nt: TGTGCCAGCTCATCCGACTGGGGGGGGGACCTGGACGAGCAGTACTTC
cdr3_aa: CASSSDWGGDLDEQYF

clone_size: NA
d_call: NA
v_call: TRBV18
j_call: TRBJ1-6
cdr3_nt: TGTGCCAGCTCACCAGAGGGAAACTATAATTCACCCCTCCACTTT
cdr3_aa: CASSPEGNYNSPLHF

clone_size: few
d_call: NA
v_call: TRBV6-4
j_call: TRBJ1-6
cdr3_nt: TGTGCCAGCAGCACTACGGACAGCTCTTCACCCCTCCACTTT
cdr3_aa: CASSTTDSSSPLHF